Reported below is one T cell receptor beta chain. Methods used by the authors: From reference gene primer amplification, estimates of nucleated cell counts were derived. Method: immunoSEQ multiplex PCR; TCRdb's copy keeps in-frame clones and lacks some. D and trimming come from the DNA, and the V and J calls and clone size come from that table. In the table there are fewer than 150,000 clones, under 90% of which are singletons. This entry is derived from a study of blood T cell repertoires in COVID-19. Study background: Researchers got acute and convalescent COVID-19 samples from the United States, Italy and Spain.

With 5 bases clipped from V and 1 base from J, the junction kept 7 bases outside the gene matches. Germline assignment: CDR1 PRHDT and CDR2 FYEKMQ (reference sequence). The CDR3 loop spans 16 amino acids. The specimen was peripheral blood. The sequence was obtained from a woman older than 75 in a cohort sampled during active or convalescent COVID-19. V gene TRBV13 combines with J gene TRBJ2-2; 7 bases are shared with TRBD1. The CDR3 protein is CASSLTGVGNTGELFF. The CDR3 DNA reads as TGTGCCAGCAGCCTTACAGGGGTTGGGAACACCGGGGAGCTGTTTTTT.